This TCR beta chain was found in a study of blood T cell repertoires in COVID-19. Overall study context: COVID-19 samples collected from the United States, Italy and Spain covered acute and convalescent phases.

Sequenced by immunoSEQ multiplex PCR; TCRdb stores in-frame clones only, minus some. The data contain approximately 59,000 clones, roughly 90% of them singletons. This CDR3 spans 14 amino acids. V dropped 3 bases and J dropped 8; count of bases not matched to a gene: 8. Germline V gene sequence: CDR1 SGDLS, CDR2 YYNGEE. The TCR was taken from a human donor in a cohort sampled during active COVID-19. This sequence joins TRBV9 and TRBJ1-2; 9 nucleotides align to TRBD1. The sample was peripheral blood. The CDR3 DNA is TGTGCCAGCAGCGGAGGGGACAGGGTAAGAGGCTACACCTTC. Translated, it gives CASSGGDRVRGYTF.